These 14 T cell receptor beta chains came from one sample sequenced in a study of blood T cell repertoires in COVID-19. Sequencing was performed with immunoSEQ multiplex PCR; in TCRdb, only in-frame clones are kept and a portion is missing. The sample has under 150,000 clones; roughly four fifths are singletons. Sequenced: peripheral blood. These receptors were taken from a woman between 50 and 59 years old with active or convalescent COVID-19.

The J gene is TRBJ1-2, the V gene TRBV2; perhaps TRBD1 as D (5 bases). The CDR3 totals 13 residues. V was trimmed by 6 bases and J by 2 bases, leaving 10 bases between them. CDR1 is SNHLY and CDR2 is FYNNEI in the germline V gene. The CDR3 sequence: CASRRQPNYGYTF. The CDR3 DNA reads TGTGCCAGCAGGCGACAGCCAAACTATGGCTACACCTTC.

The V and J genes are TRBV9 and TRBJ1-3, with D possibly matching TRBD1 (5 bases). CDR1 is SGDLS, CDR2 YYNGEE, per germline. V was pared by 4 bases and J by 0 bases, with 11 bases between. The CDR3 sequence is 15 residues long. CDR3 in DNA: TGTGCCAGCAGCCACCGCGGGGGCTCTGGAAACACCATATATTTT. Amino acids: CASSHRGGSGNTIYF.

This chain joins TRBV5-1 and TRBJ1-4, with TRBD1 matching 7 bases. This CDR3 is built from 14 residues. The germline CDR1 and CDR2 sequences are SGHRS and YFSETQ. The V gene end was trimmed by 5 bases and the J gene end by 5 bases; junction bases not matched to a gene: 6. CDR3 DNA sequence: TGCGCCAGCAGATCTGGCAGGGGGAATGAAAAACTGTTTTTT. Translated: CASRSGRGNEKLFF.

CDR3 nucleotides: TGCGCCAGCAGCCAAGATATCAGCGGGGGATTCACAGATACGCAGTATTTT. Translated, it gives CASSQDISGGFTDTQYF. V usage is TRBV4-3 and J usage is TRBJ2-3; 8 bases are a match to TRBD2. The CDR3 is made up of 17 amino acids. Germline V gene data show CDR1 as LGHNA and CDR2 as YSLEER. The junction had 7 bases not matched to a gene; V was cut back by 0 bases and J by 2 bases.

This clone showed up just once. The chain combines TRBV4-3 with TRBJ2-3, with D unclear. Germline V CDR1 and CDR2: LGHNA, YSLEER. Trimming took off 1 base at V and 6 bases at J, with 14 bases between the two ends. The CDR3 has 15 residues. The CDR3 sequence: CASSQGSPLRDTQYF. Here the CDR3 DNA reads TGCGCCAGCAGCCAAGGATCCCCGTTGAGGGATACGCAGTATTTT.

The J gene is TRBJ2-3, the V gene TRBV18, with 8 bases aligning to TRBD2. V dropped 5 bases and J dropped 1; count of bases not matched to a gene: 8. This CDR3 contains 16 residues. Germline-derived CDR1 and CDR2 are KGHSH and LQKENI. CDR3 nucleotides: TGTGCCAGCTCATTCGGGGCGGGAGGAGGCACAGATACGCAGTATTTT. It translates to CASSFGAGGGTDTQYF.

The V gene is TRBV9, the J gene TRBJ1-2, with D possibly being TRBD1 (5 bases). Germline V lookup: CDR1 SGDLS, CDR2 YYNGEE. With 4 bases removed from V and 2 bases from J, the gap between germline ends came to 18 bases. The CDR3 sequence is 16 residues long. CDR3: CASSSTRREGNYGYTF. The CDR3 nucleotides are TGTGCCAGCAGCTCAACTCGCCGGGAGGGGAACTATGGCTACACCTTC.

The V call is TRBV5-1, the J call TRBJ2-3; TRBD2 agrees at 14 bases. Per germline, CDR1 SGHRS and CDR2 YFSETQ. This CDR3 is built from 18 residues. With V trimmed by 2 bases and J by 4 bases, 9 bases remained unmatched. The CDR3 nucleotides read TGCGCCAGCAGCTTAAGACCCGGGACTAGCGGGAGATCAGATACGCAGTATTTT. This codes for CASSLRPGTSGRSDTQYF.

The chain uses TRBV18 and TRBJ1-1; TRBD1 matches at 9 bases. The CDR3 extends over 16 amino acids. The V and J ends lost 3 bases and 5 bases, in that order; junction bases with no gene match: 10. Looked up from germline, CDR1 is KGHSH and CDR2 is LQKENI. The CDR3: CASSPLRDRVETEAFF. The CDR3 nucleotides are TGTGCCAGCTCACCCCTCCGGGACAGGGTAGAAACTGAAGCTTTCTTT.

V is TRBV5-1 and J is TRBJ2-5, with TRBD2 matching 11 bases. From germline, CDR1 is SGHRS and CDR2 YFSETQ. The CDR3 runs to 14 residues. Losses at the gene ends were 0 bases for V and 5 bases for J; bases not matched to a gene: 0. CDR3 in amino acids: CASSLGLAGETQYF. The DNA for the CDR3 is TGCGCCAGCAGCTTGGGACTAGCGGGGGAGACCCAGTACTTC.

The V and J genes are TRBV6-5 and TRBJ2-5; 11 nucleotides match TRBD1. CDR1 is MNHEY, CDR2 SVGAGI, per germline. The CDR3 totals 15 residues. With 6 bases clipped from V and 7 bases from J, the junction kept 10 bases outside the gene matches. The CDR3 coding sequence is TGTGCCAGCAGAAAGATGGACAGGGGGCCTGGGACCCAGTACTTC. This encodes CASRKMDRGPGTQYF.

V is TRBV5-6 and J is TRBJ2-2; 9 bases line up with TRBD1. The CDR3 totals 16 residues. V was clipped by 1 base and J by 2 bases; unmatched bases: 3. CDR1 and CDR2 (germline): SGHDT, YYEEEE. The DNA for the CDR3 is TGTGCCAGCAGCTTGTTGGGACAGGGTAACACCGGGGAGCTGTTTTTT. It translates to CASSLLGQGNTGELFF.

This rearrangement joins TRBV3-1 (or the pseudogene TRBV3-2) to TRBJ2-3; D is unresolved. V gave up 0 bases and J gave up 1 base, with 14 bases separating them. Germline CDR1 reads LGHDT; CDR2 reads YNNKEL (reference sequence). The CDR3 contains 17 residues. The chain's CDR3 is CASSQEFELRGTDTQYF. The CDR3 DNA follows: TGTGCCAGCAGCCAAGAGTTCGAGCTAAGAGGCACAGATACGCAGTATTTT.

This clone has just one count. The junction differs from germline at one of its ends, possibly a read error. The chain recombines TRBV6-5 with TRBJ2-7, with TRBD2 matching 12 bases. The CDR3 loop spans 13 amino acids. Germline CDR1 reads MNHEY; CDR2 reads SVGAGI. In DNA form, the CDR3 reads TGTGCCACCCTGGGGCTAGCGGGAGGGCCCATTAACTTC. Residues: CATLGLAGGPINF.